This T cell receptor (beta chain) was found in a study of cytomegalovirus exposure and HLA in healthy donors. Overall study findings and caveats: Beyond CMV serostatus, there was no information to go on about immune exposure. Most TCRs appeared rarely, but some public TCRs recurred in many donors.

Germline trimming cut 5 bases from V and 5 bases from J; bases unmatched to any gene: 6. From germline, CDR1 is SGHNT and CDR2 YENEEA. The CDR3 covers 15 residues. Use of 60 Vbeta and 13 Jbeta primers characterized the PCR. In the original processing: In a later analysis, roughly 10 million of 60 million to 80 million unique beta chains occurred in at least two donors. The repertoire was sequenced with immunoSEQ multiplex PCR; TCRdb's copy has only in-frame clones and lacks some. V, J and clone size were drawn from that table, and D and trimming were deduced from the DNA. The sample lists around 96,000 clones, around 82% seen once, with 2% to 2.5% in the top ten. With regard to this clone: The antigen is undetermined.

This clonotype originated in a young man in good health and CMV-seronegative. The sequencing sample was made of PBMCs. The chain is built from TRBV11-3 and TRBJ2-2, with 9 bases that match TRBD2. This chain's CDR3 is CASSPGGLATGELFF. DNA of the CDR3: TGTGCCAGCAGCCCAGGGGGACTAGCTACCGGGGAGCTGTTTTTT.